This TCR beta chain is drawn from a study of T-cell reconstitution after alpha-beta-depleted transplantation in children. The TCRbeta library incorporated unique molecular identifiers. Using its own MiXCR run on the PCR reads, TCRdb lists one record per CDR3 protein. Altogether about 410,000 distinct CDR3 sequences are present, just over 20% being singletons, with the ten largest covering around 4%. The junction had 12 bases not matched to a gene; V was cut back by 6 bases and J by 7 bases. The CDR3 runs 16 residues. Per the germline V gene, CDR1 is MDHEN and CDR2 is SYDVKM. The specimen was PBMCs from the stem cell graft donor, collected from the stem cell graft. This chain uses TRBV28 with TRBJ2-1; 10 nucleotides line up with TRBD2. This TCR was recovered from a human donor who donated a stem cell graft to a child with acute myeloid leukemia. DNA of the CDR3: TGTGCCAGCAGAACCCAACTAGCGGGATTTATTAATGAGCAGTTCTTC. Protein: CASRTQLAGFINEQFF. The full variable domain, its missing parts supplied by reference TRBV28 and TRBJ2-1, is DVKVTQSSRYLVKRTGEKVFLECVQDMDHENMFWYRQDPGLGLRLIYFSYDVKMKEKGDIPEGYSVSREKKERFSLILESASTNQTSMYLCASRTQLAGFINEQFFGPGTRLTVL.